This TCR beta chain was retrieved from a study of somatic mutations in cytotoxic T cells in rheumatoid arthritis. The overall study: Sorted by flow to nearly 100% purity were some V beta antibody-stained T-cell populations, including V beta1+ cells sequenced for TCRB.

Findings and limits, study-wide: Unknown were the antigen targets of the expanded CD8+ clones. Each of about an eighth of the roughly 65 patients had a largest CD8+ clone that made up more than 20% of CD8+ cells.

Method: immunoSEQ multiplex PCR; TCRdb's copy keeps in-frame clones and lacks some. The table includes some 35,000 clones, 70% to 85% detected once. Of note for this clone: The antigen is unknown.

The sequence was collected from a man aged 40-50 years in good health. The sequenced material came from CD8+ T cells sorted from blood.

The CDR3 coding sequence is TGTGCCAGCAGTTTCTACGGGAGCAAACTTACCGGGGAGCTGTTTTTT. Translating gives CASSFYGSKLTGELFF. The V call is TRBV2, the J call TRBJ2-2; tentative D call: TRBD2 (6 bases). Germline V gives CDR1 SNHLY, CDR2 FYNNEI. CDR3 length equals 16 residues. The V and J ends lost 5 bases and 5 bases respectively, with 18 bases between them.